The 16 T cell receptor beta chains below all came from one sample that was sequenced in a study of shared clonotypes between healthy human individuals. The table came from immunoSEQ multiplex PCR; TCRdb's copy has only in-frame clones and leaves some out. The sample yields roughly 2.5 million clones, roughly nine tenths seen once. Sequenced sample: naive CD4+ T cells sorted from blood. Stated subset: CD45RA+ positively selected. The receptor set was obtained from a man younger than 30 in good health.

V usage is TRBV27 and J usage is TRBJ2-1; D is undetermined. The CDR3 is 14 amino acids. Trimming removed 2 bases from V and 5 bases from J, with 10 bases in between. The germline V gene encodes CDR1 MNHEY and CDR2 SMNVEV (reference sequence). In nucleotides, the CDR3 is TGTGCCAGCAGTTTACGTTTGGGAAACAATGAGCAGTTCTTC. Encoded protein: CASSLRLGNNEQFF.

This clone turned up a few times. The V and J genes are TRBV7-8 and TRBJ2-7, with D possibly TRBD2 on 5 matching bases. V was trimmed by 5 bases and J by 3 bases, leaving 11 bases between them. Germline assignment: CDR1 SGHVS and CDR2 FQNEAQ. The CDR3 spans 13 residues. CDR3 sequence (DNA): TGTGCCAGCAGCCGGACTCATGACTACGAGCAGTACTTC. This sequence encodes CASSRTHDYEQYF.

To note about this clone: Different DNA sequences within this sample yield the same CDR3. The chain uses TRBV6-1 and TRBJ2-5; 10 nucleotides align to TRBD2. The CDR3 covers 15 residues. CDR1 and CDR2 (germline): MNHNS, SASEGT. J was trimmed by 1 base and V by 8 bases; bases with no gene match: 7. The CDR3 region is CASRSSGGSQETQYF. The CDR3 region has the DNA TGTGCCAGCCGCTCTAGCGGGGGCAGCCAAGAGACCCAGTACTTC.

The chain couples TRBV19 to TRBJ2-7; 9 nucleotides match TRBD1. Germline loops: CDR1 LNHDA, CDR2 SQIVND (reference sequence). The CDR3 is made up of 14 amino acids. V lost 5 bases to trimming and J lost 1 base; unmatched junction nucleotides: 3. The CDR3 nucleotides read TGTGCCAGTAGTCGGACAGGGGCATCCTACGAGCAGTACTTC. This sequence encodes CASSRTGASYEQYF.

The chain combines TRBV30 with TRBJ2-7, with D possibly matching TRBD2 (5 bases). CDR3 length: 13 amino acids. Germline V gene sequence: CDR1 GTSNPN, CDR2 SVGIG (reference sequence). The V and J ends lost 2 bases and 2 bases respectively, with 10 bases between them. The CDR3 nucleotides are TGTGCCTGGAGTCCAGACGGGGCCTACGAGCAGTACTTC. This gives the protein CAWSPDGAYEQYF. The complete variable domain, with remaining parts taken from reference TRBV30 and TRBJ2-7, reads SQTIHQWPATLVQPVGSPLSLECTVEGTSNPNLYWYRQAAGRGLQLLFYSVGIGQISSEVPQNLSASRPQDRQFILSSKKLLLSDSGFYLCAWSPDGAYEQYFGPGTRLTVT.

In its sample, this clone was seen once. The CDR3 DNA reads as TGTGCCAGCAGCTTAGAAGGATCCAGAAGCTCCTACGAGCAGTACTTC. It yields the protein CASSLEGSRSSYEQYF. The chain recombines TRBV7-9 with TRBJ2-7, with no clear D. Germline V gives CDR1 SEHNR, CDR2 FQNEAQ (reference sequence). The V end lost 1 base, the J end lost 0 bases, and 13 bases lay between the germline ends. There are 16 residues in the CDR3.

A word on this clone: This same CDR3 is encoded by further DNA sequences in the sample. The chain uses TRBV7-2 and TRBJ1-4; no firm D call. Between the trimmed V and J ends, which lost 0 bases and 4 bases, there was a span of 9 bases. This CDR3 is built from 15 residues. The germline gives CDR1 SGHTA, CDR2 FQGNSA. The CDR3 sequence: CASSLAGGSNEKLFF. The CDR3 DNA is TGTGCCAGCAGCTTAGCGGGCGGAAGTAATGAAAAACTGTTTTTT. The variable domain in full, completed from reference TRBV7-2 and TRBJ1-4, reads GAGVSQSPSNKVTEKGKDVELRCDPISGHTALYWYRQSLGQGLEFLIYFQGNSAPDKSGLPSDRFSAERTGGSVSTLTIQRTQQEDSAVYLCASSLAGGSNEKLFFGSGTQLSVL.

This clone showed up just once. The chain recombines TRBV18 with TRBJ1-5; D is unclear. This CDR3 is built from 15 residues. Germline CDR1 KGHSH, CDR2 LQKENI. Trimming stripped 5 bases from V and 2 bases from J, with 13 bases between. This CDR3 is CASSALSVGNQPQHF. The CDR3 DNA reads as TGTGCCAGCTCAGCACTCTCAGTAGGCAATCAGCCCCAGCATTTT.

The rearrangement uses TRBV10-1 and TRBJ2-5, with 8 positions matching TRBD1. Looked up from germline, CDR1 is WNHNN and CDR2 is SYGVQD (reference sequence). Unmatched junction bases numbered 8, after V lost 6 bases and J lost 2 bases. The CDR3 extends over 15 amino acids. Here the CDR3 DNA reads TGCGCCAGCAGAGAGAACAGGGGGGAACAAGAGACCCAGTACTTC. Residues: CASRENRGEQETQYF.

V usage is TRBV5-1 and J usage is TRBJ2-7; the match to TRBD2 covers 8 bases. The CDR3 covers 14 residues. V trimming: 4 bases; J trimming: 4 bases; junction bases outside the gene matches: 7. Germline CDR1 reads SGHRS; CDR2 reads YFSETQ. CDR3 region: CASSPISGMYEQYF. CDR3 in DNA: TGCGCCAGCAGCCCAATTAGCGGGATGTACGAGCAGTACTTC.

V usage is TRBV20-1 and J usage is TRBJ2-7, with D unclear. CDR3 length: 10 residues. V lost 6 bases, J lost 7 bases, and 10 bases lay in between. CDR1 is DFQATT, CDR2 SNEGSKA, per germline (reference sequence). CDR3 amino acids: CSAAYGEQYF. The CDR3 coding sequence is TGCAGTGCCGCTTATGGAGAGCAGTACTTC.

The chain is built from TRBV7-9 and TRBJ1-4; no clear D. Germline V CDR1 and CDR2: SEHNR, FQNEAQ (reference sequence). The CDR3 extends over 15 amino acids. Trimming removed 1 base at V and 7 bases at J, with 13 bases between. The CDR3 nucleotides are TGTGCCAGCAGCTTAGGTGGCCCACCCAGTGAAAAACTGTTTTTT. Its protein product is CASSLGGPPSEKLFF.

The gene calls are TRBV4-2 and TRBJ1-5; 12 positions match TRBD1. CDR1 is LGHNA and CDR2 is YNFKEQ in the germline V gene. The CDR3 sequence is 18 residues long. The J segment lost 2 bases and the V segment lost 0 bases, leaving 5 bases of the junction unmatched. CDR3 DNA sequence: TGTGCCAGCAGCCAAGATCTGGGGACAGGGGGCGGCAATCAGCCCCAGCATTTT. As protein: CASSQDLGTGGGNQPQHF.

This chain connects TRBV5-1 to TRBJ2-4; tentatively, D is TRBD1 (6 bases). There are 16 residues in the CDR3. Per germline, CDR1 SGHRS and CDR2 YFSETQ. V was trimmed by 6 bases and J by 0 bases, leaving 16 bases between them. For the CDR3, the DNA is TGCGCCAGCACCGTCGAGGGGGAACAAGCCAAAAACATTCAGTACTTC. It encodes CASTVEGEQAKNIQYF.

The genes are TRBV4-1 and TRBJ1-5, with D uncertain. CDR3 length: 14 residues. Trimming removed 5 bases at V and 0 bases at J, with 8 bases between. CDR1 is MGHRA, CDR2 YSYEKL, per germline. CDR3 amino acids: CASSGDNSNQPQHF. As DNA, the CDR3 is TGCGCCAGCAGCGGAGACAATAGCAATCAGCCCCAGCATTTT.

A remark on this clone: The identical CDR3 is also encoded by other nucleotide sequences in the sample. V gene TRBV28 combines with J gene TRBJ1-2; a weak D match, TRBD1 (5 bases). CDR1 is MDHEN, CDR2 SYDVKM, per germline. The CDR3 is made up of 12 amino acids. The V gene lost 2 bases and the J gene lost 4 bases, with 5 bases spanning the gap. CDR3 sequence: CASSLQGYGYTF. The CDR3, as DNA: TGTGCCAGCAGTTTACAGGGCTATGGCTACACCTTC.